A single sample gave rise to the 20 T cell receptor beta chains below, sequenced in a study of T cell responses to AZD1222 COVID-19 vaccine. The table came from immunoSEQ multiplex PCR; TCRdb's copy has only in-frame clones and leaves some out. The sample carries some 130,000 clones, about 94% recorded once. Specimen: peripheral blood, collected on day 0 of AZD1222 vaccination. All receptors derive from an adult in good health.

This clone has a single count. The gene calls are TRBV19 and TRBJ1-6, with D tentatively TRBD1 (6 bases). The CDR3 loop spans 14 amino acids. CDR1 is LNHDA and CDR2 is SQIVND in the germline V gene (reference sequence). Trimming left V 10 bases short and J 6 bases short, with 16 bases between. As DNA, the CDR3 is TGTGCCACATCATCGACAGGAGGTAATTCACCCCTCCACTTT. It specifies CATSSTGGNSPLHF.

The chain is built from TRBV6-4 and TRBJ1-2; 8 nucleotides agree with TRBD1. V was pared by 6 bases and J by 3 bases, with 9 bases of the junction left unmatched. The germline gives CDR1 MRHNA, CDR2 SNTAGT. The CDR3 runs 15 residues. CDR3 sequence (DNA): TGTGCCAGCAGCCCCCGACAGGGGTCGGACTATGGCTACACCTTC. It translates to CASSPRQGSDYGYTF.

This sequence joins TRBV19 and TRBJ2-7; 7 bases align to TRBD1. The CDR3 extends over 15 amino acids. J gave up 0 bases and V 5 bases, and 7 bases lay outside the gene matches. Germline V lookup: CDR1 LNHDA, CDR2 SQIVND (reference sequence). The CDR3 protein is CASSSLDRDSYEQYF. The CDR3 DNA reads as TGTGCCAGTAGTTCACTCGACAGGGACTCCTACGAGCAGTACTTC.

The DNA of the CDR3 is TGCGCCAGCAGCCCATGGACTAGCGGGAGTTACGAGCAGTACTTC. Its protein is CASSPWTSGSYEQYF. This sequence joins TRBV4-1 and TRBJ2-7; 13 nucleotides align to TRBD2. In germline, CDR1 is MGHRA, CDR2 YSYEKL. Trimming removed 4 bases from V and 4 bases from J; junction bases left unmatched: 4. The CDR3 runs to 15 residues.

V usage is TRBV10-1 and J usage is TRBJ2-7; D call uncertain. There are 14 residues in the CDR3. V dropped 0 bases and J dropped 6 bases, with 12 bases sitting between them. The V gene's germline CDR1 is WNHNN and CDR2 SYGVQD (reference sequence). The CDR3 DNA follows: TGCGCCAGCAGTGAGTCAGGACCGAGGAGCGAGCAGTACTTC. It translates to CASSESGPRSEQYF.

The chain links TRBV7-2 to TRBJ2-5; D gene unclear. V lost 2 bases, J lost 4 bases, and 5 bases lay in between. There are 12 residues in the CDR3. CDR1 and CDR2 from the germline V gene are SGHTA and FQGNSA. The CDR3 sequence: CASSLNGETQYF. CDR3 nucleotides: TGTGCCAGCAGCTTAAATGGAGAGACCCAGTACTTC.

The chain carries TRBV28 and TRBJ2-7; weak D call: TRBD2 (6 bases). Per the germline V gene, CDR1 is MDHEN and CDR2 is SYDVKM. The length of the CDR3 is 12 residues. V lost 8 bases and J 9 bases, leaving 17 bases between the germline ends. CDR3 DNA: TGTGCCAGCGGAGGCGGGATCTCTGGGCAGTACTTC. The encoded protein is CASGGGISGQYF.

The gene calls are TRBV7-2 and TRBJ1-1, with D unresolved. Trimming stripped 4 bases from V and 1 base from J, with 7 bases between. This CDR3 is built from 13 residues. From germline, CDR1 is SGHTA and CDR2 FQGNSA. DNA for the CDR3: TGTGCCAGCAGCTCTTCGGGGAACACTGAAGCTTTCTTT. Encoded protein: CASSSSGNTEAFF.

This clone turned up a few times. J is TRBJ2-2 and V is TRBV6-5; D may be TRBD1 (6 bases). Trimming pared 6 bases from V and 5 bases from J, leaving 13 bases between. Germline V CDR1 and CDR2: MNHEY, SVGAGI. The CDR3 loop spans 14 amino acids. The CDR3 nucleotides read TGTGCCAGCAGGCCGGGACACACTACCGGGGAGCTGTTTTTT. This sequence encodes CASRPGHTTGELFF.

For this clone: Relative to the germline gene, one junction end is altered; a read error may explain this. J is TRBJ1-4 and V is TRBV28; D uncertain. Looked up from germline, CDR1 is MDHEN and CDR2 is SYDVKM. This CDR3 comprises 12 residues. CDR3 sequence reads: CASSPPNVKLFF. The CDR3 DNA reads TGTGCCAGCAGTCCACCGAATGTAAAACTGTTTTTT.

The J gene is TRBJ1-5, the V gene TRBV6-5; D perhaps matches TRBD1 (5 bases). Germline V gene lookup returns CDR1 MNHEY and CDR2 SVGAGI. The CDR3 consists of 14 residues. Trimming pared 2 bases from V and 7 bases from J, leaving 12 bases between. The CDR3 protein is CASSYPRVMQPQHF. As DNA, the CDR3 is TGTGCCAGCAGTTACCCCAGGGTTATGCAGCCCCAGCATTTT.

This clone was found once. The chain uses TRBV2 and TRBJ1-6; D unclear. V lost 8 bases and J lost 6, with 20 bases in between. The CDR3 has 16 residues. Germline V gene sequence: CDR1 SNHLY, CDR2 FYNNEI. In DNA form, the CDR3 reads TGTGCCAGCGGCAGAGAGGAGGGAATTAGTAATTCACCCCTCCACTTT. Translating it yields CASGREEGISNSPLHF.

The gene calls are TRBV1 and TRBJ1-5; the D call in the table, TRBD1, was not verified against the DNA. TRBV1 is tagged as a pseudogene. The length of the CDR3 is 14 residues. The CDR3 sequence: CTSSPSQSNQPQHF. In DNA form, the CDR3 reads TGCACCAGCAGCCCCTCCCAGAGCAATCAGCCCCAGCATTTT.

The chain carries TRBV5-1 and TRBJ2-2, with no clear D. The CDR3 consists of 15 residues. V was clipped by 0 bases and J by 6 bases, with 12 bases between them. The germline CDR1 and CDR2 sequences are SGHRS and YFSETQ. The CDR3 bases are TGCGCCAGCAGCTTGGGGAAACTTAACGCCGGGGAGCTGTTTTTT. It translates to CASSLGKLNAGELFF.

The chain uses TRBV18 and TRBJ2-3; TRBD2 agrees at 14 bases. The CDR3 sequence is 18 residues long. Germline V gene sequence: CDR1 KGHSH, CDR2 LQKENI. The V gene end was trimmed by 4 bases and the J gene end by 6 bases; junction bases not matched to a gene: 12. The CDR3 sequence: CASSQYPGLAGVGDTQYF. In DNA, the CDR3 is TGTGCCAGCTCACAATATCCGGGACTAGCGGGAGTAGGGGATACGCAGTATTTT.

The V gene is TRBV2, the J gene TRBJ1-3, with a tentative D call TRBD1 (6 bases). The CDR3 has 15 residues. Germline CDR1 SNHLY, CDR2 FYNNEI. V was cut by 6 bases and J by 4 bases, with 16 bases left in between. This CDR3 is CASRSTGISGNTIYF. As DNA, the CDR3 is TGTGCCAGCAGATCTACAGGGATTTCGGGAAACACCATATATTTT.

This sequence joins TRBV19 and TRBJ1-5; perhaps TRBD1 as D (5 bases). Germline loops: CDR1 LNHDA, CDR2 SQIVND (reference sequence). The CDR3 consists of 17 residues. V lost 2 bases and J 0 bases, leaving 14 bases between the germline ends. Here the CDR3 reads CASSIISGGSSNQPQHF. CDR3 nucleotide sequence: TGTGCCAGTAGTATAATTAGCGGGGGTAGTAGCAATCAGCCCCAGCATTTT.

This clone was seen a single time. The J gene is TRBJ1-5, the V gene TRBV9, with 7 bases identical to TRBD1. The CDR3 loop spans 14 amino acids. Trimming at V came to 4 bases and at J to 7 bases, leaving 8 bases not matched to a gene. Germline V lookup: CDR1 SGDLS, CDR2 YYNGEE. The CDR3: CASSLTGDTQPQHF. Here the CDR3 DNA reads TGTGCCAGCAGCCTAACAGGGGATACCCAGCCCCAGCATTTT.

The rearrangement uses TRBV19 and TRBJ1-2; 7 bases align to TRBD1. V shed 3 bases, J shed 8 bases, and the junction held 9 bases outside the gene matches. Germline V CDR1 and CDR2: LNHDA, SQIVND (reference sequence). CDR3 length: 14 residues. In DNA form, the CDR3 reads TGTGCCAGTAGTATCAAGGGGGCCCTAGAGGGCTACACCTTC. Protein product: CASSIKGALEGYTF.

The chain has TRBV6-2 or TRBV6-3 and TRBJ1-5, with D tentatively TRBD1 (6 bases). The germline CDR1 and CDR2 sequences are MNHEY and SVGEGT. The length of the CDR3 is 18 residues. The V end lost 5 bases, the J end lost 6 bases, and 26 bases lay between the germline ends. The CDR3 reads CASSSIMGTRGGGQPQHF. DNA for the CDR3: TGTGCCAGCAGTAGTATAATGGGGACCAGGGGCGGTGGTCAGCCCCAGCATTTT.